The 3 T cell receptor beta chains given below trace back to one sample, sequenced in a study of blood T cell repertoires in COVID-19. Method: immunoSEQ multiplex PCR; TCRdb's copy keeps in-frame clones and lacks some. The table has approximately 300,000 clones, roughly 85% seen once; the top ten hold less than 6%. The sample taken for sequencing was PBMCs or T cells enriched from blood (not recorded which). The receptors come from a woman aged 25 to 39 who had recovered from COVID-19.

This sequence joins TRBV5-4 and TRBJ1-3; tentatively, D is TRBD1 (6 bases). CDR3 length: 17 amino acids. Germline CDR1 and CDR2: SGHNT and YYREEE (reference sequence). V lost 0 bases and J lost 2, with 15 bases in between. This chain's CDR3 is CASSLASRGATGNTIYF. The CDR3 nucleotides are TGTGCCAGCAGCTTGGCCTCCAGGGGAGCAACTGGAAACACCATATATTTT.

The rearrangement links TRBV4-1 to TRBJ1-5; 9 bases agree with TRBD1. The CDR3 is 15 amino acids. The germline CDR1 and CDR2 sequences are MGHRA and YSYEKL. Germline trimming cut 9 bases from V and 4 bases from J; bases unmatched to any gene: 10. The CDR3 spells CASCLRTGENQPQHF. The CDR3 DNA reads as TGCGCCAGTTGTTTGAGGACAGGGGAGAATCAGCCCCAGCATTTT.

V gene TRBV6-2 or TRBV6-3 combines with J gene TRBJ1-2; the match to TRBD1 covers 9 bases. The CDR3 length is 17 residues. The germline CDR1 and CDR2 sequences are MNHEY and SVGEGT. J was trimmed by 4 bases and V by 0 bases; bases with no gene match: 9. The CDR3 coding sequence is TGTGCCAGCAGTTACTCTCGGGACAGGGTGGCTAGCTATGGCTACACCTTC. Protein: CASSYSRDRVASYGYTF.